These T cell receptor beta chains were read from a single sample in a study of cytomegalovirus exposure and HLA in healthy donors. Sequenced by immunoSEQ multiplex PCR; TCRdb stores in-frame clones only, minus some. Of approximately 170,000 clones listed, 85% are singletons. What was sequenced was PBMCs. Receptors originate from a man aged 18-30 years in good health and CMV-seropositive. The CDR3 runs from the conserved cysteine through the conserved F or W. Fields, in order: V gene, D gene, J gene, clone size, CDR3 DNA, CDR3 protein. The D gene is left open where the match is weak. Clone size is shown for a subset of rows, as once, few, many or a class of expanded clone.

TRBV4-2	TRBD2	TRBJ2-7	-	TGTGCCAGCAGATCCACCGGACTAGTAGGCGGTGAGCAGTACTTC	CASRSTGLVGGEQYF
TRBV19	-	TRBJ1-1	-	TGTGCCAGCCGGAGGAACAGAGAGAACACTGAAGCTTTCTTT	CASRRNRENTEAFF
TRBV6-4	TRBD1	TRBJ2-2	-	TGTGCCAGCGGGACAGGGGGCACCGGGGAGCTGTTTTTT	CASGTGGTGELFF
TRBV19	TRBD1	TRBJ2-1	-	TGTGCCAGTAGTCCGGGACAGGGGGCCTACAATGAGCAGTTCTTC	CASSPGQGAYNEQFF
TRBV19	-	TRBJ1-1	-	TGTGCCAGTAGGCGGACTGGACTCACTGAAGCTTTCTTT	CASRRTGLTEAFF
TRBV9	TRBD1	TRBJ2-4	-	TGTGCCAGCAGGGCAACAGGGGGCCAAAAAAACATTCAGTACTTC	CASRATGGQKNIQYF
TRBV7-2	-	TRBJ2-3	few	TGTGCCAGCAGCTTAGCTGCGGCAGATACGCAGTATTTT	CASSLAAADTQYF
TRBV7-9	TRBD2	TRBJ2-1	once	TGTGCCAGCAGCGAGTCCTTAAGGACTAGAACTACCAATGAGCAGTTCTTC	CASSESLRTRTTNEQFF
TRBV7-9	TRBD1	TRBJ2-1	-	TGTGCCAGCAGCTCTACACGCGCCCCGGGACAGGGGTGGAATGAGCAGTTCTTC	CASSSTRAPGQGWNEQFF
TRBV11-2	-	TRBJ2-1	-	TGTGCCAGCAGCTTAGCCCAAGGGGGTGAGCAGTTCTTC	CASSLAQGGEQFF
TRBV6-6	TRBD1	TRBJ2-2	once	TGTGCCAGCAGTGGACAGGGGGCTGCCGGGGAGCTGTTTTTT	CASSGQGAAGELFF
TRBV11-2	TRBD2	TRBJ2-3	-	TGTGCCAGCAGCCAAGTAGCGGGAGGTTTCACAGATACGCAGTATTTT	CASSQVAGGFTDTQYF
TRBV30	TRBD1	TRBJ1-2	-	TGTGCCGGGGGGACAGGAAGCTATGGCTACACCTTC	CAGGTGSYGYTF
TRBV9	TRBD2	TRBJ2-3	-	TGTGCCAGCAGCGTACCACCCGGGACTAGCGGAGATACGCAGTATTTT	CASSVPPGTSGDTQYF
TRBV5-1	TRBD2	TRBJ2-5	-	TGCGCCAGCAGCCGACTAGCGGGGCACCAAGAGACCCAGTACTTC	CASSRLAGHQETQYF
TRBV5-5	-	TRBJ1-2	-	TGTGCCAGCAGCTTGGCTGGGACTTTATCTTATGGCTACACCTTC	CASSLAGTLSYGYTF
TRBV7-8	TRBD1	TRBJ2-2	-	TGTGCCAGCAGCTTAGAGGGGACAGGGGGCTTTCTTCGCACCGGGGAGCTGTTTTTT	CASSLEGTGGFLRTGELFF
TRBV10-2	-	TRBJ1-2	-	TGCGCCAGCAGTGGAGGGGAGGGGAACTATGGCTACACCTTC	CASSGGEGNYGYTF
TRBV9	-	TRBJ1-1	few	TGTGCCAGCAGCGTAGTATCTGGCAGTTACACTGAAGCTTTCTTT	CASSVVSGSYTEAFF
TRBV28	TRBD1	TRBJ1-2	-	TGTGCCAGCAGTTTAGGTTGGGACAGGGCGATTAACTATGGCTACACCTTC	CASSLGWDRAINYGYTF
TRBV27	-	TRBJ1-1	-	TGTGCCAGCAGTTTATTAGACAGCTTGAACACTGAAGCTTTCTTT	CASSLLDSLNTEAFF
TRBV7-2	-	TRBJ2-3	-	TGTGCCAGCAGCCCTAGATCATATCCGGTTGATACGCAGTATTTT	CASSPRSYPVDTQYF